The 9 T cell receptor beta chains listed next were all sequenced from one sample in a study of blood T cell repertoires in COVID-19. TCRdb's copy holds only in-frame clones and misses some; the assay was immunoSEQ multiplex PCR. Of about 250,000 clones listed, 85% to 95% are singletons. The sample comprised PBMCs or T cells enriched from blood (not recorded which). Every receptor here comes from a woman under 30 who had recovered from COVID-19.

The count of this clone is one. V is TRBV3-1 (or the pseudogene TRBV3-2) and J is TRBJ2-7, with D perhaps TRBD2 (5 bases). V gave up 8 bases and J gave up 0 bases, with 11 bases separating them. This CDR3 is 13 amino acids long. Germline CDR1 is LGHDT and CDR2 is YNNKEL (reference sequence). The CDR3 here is CASEGSSSYEQYF. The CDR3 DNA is TGTGCCAGCGAGGGATCCAGCTCCTACGAGCAGTACTTC.

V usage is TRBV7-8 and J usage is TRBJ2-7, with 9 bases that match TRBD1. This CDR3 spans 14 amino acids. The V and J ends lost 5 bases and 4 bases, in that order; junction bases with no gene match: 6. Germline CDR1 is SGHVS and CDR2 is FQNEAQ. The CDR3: CASSNTGTGYEQYF. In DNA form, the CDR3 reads TGTGCCAGCAGCAATACCGGGACAGGGTACGAGCAGTACTTC.

Here the CDR3 DNA reads TGTGCCACTCCCGGGTATTCACCCCTCCACTTT. Translating it yields CATPGYSPLHF. This chain joins TRBV24-1 and TRBJ1-6; the D is unclear. V was cut by 10 bases and J by 8 bases, with 8 bases left in between. Germline V lookup: CDR1 KGHDR, CDR2 SFDVKD. The CDR3 covers 11 residues.

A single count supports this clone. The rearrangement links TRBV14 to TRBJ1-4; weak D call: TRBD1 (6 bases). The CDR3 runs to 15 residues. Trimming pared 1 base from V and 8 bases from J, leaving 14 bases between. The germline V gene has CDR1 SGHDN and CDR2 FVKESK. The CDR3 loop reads CASSQGVTGREKLFF. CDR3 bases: TGTGCCAGCAGCCAAGGTGTTACAGGGCGCGAAAAACTGTTTTTT. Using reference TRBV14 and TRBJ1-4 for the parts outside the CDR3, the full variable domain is EAGVTQFPSHSVIEKGQTVTLRCDPISGHDNLYWYRRVMGKEIKFLLHFVKESKQDESGMPNNRFLAERTGGTYSTLKVQPAELEDSGVYFCASSQGVTGREKLFFGSGTQLSVL.

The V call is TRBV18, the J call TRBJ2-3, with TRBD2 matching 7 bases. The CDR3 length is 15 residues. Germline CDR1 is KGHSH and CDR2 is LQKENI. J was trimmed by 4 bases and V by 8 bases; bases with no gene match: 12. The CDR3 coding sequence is TGTGCCAGCACGCCTAGCGGTGACTTGGCAGATACGCAGTATTTT. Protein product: CASTPSGDLADTQYF.

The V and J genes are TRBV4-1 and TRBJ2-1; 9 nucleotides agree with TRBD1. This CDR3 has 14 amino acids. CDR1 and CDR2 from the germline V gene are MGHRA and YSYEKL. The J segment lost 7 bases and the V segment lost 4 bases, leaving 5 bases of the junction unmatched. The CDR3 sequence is CASSPKQGANEQFF. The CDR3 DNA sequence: TGCGCCAGCAGCCCAAAACAGGGGGCGAATGAGCAGTTCTTC.

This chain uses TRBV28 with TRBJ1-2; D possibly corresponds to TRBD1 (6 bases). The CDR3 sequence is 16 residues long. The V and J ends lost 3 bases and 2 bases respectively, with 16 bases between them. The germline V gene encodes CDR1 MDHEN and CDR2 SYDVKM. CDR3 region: CASSFAAPGTNYGYTF. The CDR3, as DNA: TGTGCCAGCAGTTTTGCCGCCCCCGGGACAAACTATGGCTACACCTTC.

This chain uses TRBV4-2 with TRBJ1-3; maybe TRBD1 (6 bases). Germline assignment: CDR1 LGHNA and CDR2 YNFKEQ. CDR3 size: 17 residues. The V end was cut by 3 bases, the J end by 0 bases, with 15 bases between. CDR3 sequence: CASSQRGTGSSGNTIYF. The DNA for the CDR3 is TGTGCCAGCAGCCAGAGAGGAACAGGGAGCTCTGGAAACACCATATATTTT.

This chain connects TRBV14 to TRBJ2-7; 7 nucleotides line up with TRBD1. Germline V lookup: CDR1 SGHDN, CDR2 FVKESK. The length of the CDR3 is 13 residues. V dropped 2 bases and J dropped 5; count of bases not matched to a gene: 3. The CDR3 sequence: CASSQSTGNEQYF. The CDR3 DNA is TGTGCCAGCAGCCAATCGACAGGGAACGAGCAGTACTTC.